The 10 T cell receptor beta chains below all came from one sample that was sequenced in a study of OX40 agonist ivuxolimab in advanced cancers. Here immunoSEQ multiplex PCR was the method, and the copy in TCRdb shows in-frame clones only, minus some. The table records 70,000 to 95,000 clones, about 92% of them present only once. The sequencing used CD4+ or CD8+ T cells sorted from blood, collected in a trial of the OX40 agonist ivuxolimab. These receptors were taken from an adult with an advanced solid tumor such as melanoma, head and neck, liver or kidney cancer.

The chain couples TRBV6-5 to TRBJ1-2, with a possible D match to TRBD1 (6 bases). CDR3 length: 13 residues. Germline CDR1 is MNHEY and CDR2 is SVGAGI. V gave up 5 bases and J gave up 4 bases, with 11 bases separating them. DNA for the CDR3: TGTGCCAGCAGTGCAGGGACAATCTATGGCTACACCTTC. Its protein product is CASSAGTIYGYTF.

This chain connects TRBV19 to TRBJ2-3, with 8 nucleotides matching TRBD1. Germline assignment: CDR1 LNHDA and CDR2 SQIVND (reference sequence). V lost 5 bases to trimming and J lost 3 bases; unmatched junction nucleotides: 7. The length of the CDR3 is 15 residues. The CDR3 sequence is CASSPDRVITDTQYF. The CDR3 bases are TGTGCCAGTAGTCCGGACAGGGTCATTACAGATACGCAGTATTTT.

The DNA for the CDR3 is TGCAGCACCTGGGACAGGGCGAGCACAGATACGCAGTATTTT. This codes for CSTWDRASTDTQYF. The chain joins TRBV29-1 to TRBJ2-3, with TRBD1 identical over 9 bases. The J segment lost 0 bases and the V segment lost 8 bases, leaving 6 bases of the junction unmatched. The CDR3 has 14 amino acids. Germline-derived CDR1 and CDR2 are SQVTM and ANQGSEA.

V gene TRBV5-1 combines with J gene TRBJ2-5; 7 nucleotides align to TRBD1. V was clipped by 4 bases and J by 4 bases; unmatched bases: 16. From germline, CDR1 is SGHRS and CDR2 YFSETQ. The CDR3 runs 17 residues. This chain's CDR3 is CASSQTLRGKGSETQYF. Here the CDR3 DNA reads TGCGCCAGCAGCCAGACCCTCAGGGGGAAGGGTTCAGAGACCCAGTACTTC.

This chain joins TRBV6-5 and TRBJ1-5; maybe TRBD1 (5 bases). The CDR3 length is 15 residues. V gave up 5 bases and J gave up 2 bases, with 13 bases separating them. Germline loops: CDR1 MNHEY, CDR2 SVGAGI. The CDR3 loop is CASSPDSLGNQPQHF. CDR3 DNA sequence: TGTGCCAGCAGTCCCGACAGCCTGGGCAATCAGCCCCAGCATTTT.

Here the CDR3 DNA reads TGTGCCAGCAAAGTTTGGGGACAGGGGGCAGATACGCAGTATTTT. Translated, it gives CASKVWGQGADTQYF. The chain carries TRBV6-6 and TRBJ2-3; TRBD1 aligns across 11 bases. V shed 7 bases, J shed 4 bases, and the junction held 7 bases outside the gene matches. Per the germline V gene, CDR1 is MNHNY and CDR2 is SVGAGI (reference sequence). The CDR3 covers 15 residues.

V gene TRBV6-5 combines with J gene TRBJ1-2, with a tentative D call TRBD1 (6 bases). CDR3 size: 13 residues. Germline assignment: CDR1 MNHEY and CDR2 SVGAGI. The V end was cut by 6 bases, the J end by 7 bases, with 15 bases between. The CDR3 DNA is TGTGCCAGCAGCCGACTACAGGGTGGTGGCTACACCTTC. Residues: CASSRLQGGGYTF.

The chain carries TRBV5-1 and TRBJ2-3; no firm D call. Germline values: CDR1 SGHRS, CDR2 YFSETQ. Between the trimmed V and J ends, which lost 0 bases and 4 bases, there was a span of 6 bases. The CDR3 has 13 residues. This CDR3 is CASSLETADTQYF. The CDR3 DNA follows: TGCGCCAGCAGCTTGGAGACTGCAGATACGCAGTATTTT.

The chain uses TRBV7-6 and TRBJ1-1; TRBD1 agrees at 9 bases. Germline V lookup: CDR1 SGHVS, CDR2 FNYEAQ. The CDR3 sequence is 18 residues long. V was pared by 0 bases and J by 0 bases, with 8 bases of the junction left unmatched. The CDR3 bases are TGTGCCAGCAGCTTAGCGCTAATTGGGACAGGGATGAACACTGAAGCTTTCTTT. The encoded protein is CASSLALIGTGMNTEAFF.

Written as DNA, the CDR3 is TGTGCCAGCAGCCCCAACCCGGGGACTAGCGGAACCTACTACGAGCAGTACTTC. Translation: CASSPNPGTSGTYYEQYF. The V gene is TRBV7-2, the J gene TRBJ2-7; 11 bases agree with TRBD2. This CDR3 contains 18 residues. CDR1 SGHTA and CDR2 FQGNSA come from the germline V gene. The junction had 15 bases not matched to a gene; V was cut back by 5 bases and J by 3 bases.